This is a list of T cell receptor beta chains from one sample in a study of regulatory T cells in long-lasting Graves disease. From the multiplex PCR reads, TCRdb called clonotypes with MiXCR, one entry per CDR3 protein. There are about 430,000 distinct CDR3 sequences in the sample; about 15% occur only once, and 7.8% lies in the top ten. These same records also appear under a second study, on T cells in Graves' hyperthyroidism and ophthalmopathy.

Here the sequenced sample was peripheral blood mononuclear cells (PBMCs), taken at new diagnosis, from a patient treated with antithyroid drugs. All receptors come from a woman aged 40 to 55 with Graves disease. Both conserved end residues are part of each CDR3. The order of the fields is J gene, CDR3 length, V gene, clone size, D gene, CDR3 protein, CDR3 DNA. D genes are given only for firm matches. Size values are once, few and many counts, or a class for expanded clones, and some rows have none.

TRBJ2-3 | 14 | TRBV25-1 | few | - | CASSEASYTDTQYF | TGTGCCAGCAGTGAAGCTAGCTACACAGATACGCAGTATTTT
TRBJ2-7 | 13 | TRBV7-9 | few | - | CASSRLSSYEQYF | TGTGCCAGCAGCCGGTTGAGCTCCTACGAGCAGTACTTC
TRBJ1-2 | 13 | TRBV7-2 | many | TRBD1 | CASSTRDSRGYTF | TGTGCCAGCAGCACGCGGGACAGTAGAGGCTACACCTTC
TRBJ2-1 | 14 | TRBV20-1 | - | TRBD2 | CSGTGLASYNEQFF | TGCAGTGGGACGGGACTAGCATCTTATAATGAGCAGTTCTTC
TRBJ1-1 | 15 | TRBV28 | many | - | CASSLWGSGVTEAFF | TGTGCCAGCAGTTTATGGGGGTCCGGGGTCACTGAAGCTTTCTTT
TRBJ1-6 | 16 | TRBV13 | few | - | CASSLGLDLINSPLHF | TGTGCCAGCAGCTTAGGCCTCGACTTGATCAATTCACCCCTCCACTTT
TRBJ1-5 | 13 | TRBV11-3 | many | - | CASSLDGFQPQHF | TGTGCCAGCAGCTTAGATGGTTTTCAGCCCCAGCATTTT
TRBJ2-7 | 14 | TRBV18 | - | TRBD1 | CASSTGTGVYEQYF | TGTGCCAGCTCAACCGGGACAGGGGTATACGAGCAGTACTTC
TRBJ1-6 | 13 | TRBV2 | few | - | CASRGPYFTPLHF | TGTGCCAGCAGGGGGCCCTACTTTACACCCCTCCACTTT
TRBJ2-7 | 13 | TRBV12-3/TRBV12-4 | many | TRBD2 | CASSPGLAGEQYF | TGTGCCAGCAGTCCGGGACTAGCGGGAGAGCAGTACTTC
TRBJ2-2 | 16 | TRBV12-3/TRBV12-4 | many | - | CASSLTPSGNTGELFF | TGTGCCAGCAGCCTCACACCCTCAGGGAACACCGGGGAGCTGTTTTTT
TRBJ2-1 | 15 | TRBV19 | - | - | CASSIVSTLENEQFF | TGTGCCAGTAGTATAGTGTCCACCCTAGAGAATGAGCAGTTCTTC
TRBJ2-7 | 13 | TRBV7-9 | few | - | CASSSRTGYEQYF | TGTGCCAGCAGCTCAAGGACTGGTTACGAGCAGTACTTC
TRBJ1-1 | 16 | TRBV4-3 | few | - | CASSQSEGRMNTEAFF | TGCGCCAGCAGCCAATCTGAGGGGAGAATGAACACTGAAGCTTTCTTT
TRBJ2-1 | 14 | TRBV9 | few | TRBD2 | CASSEAGTSTEQFF | TGTGCCAGCAGCGAGGCCGGGACTAGTACTGAGCAGTTCTTC
TRBJ2-1 | 15 | TRBV30 | many | - | CAWSGDWSSYNEQFF | TGTGCCTGGAGTGGGGACTGGTCGTCCTACAATGAGCAGTTCTTC
TRBJ2-4 | 15 | TRBV2 | many | TRBD1 | CASSGQGALGDIQYF | TGTGCCAGCAGTGGACAGGGGGCCCTGGGGGACATTCAGTACTTC
TRBJ1-1 | 13 | TRBV28 | few | - | CASSFQGVTEAFF | TGTGCCAGCAGTTTCCAGGGTGTCACTGAAGCTTTCTTT
TRBJ2-1 | 13 | TRBV11-1 | many | - | CASSFLARNEQFF | TGTGCCAGCAGCTTTTTAGCGAGGAATGAGCAGTTCTTC
TRBJ2-2 | 16 | TRBV12-3/TRBV12-4 | many | - | CASSSTDGQNTGELFF | TGTGCCAGCAGTTCGACCGACGGACAGAACACCGGGGAGCTGTTTTTT
TRBJ2-7 | 12 | TRBV14 | - | - | CASSPTTYEQYF | TGTGCCAGCAGCCCAACAACCTACGAGCAGTACTTC
TRBJ1-1 | 13 | TRBV6-2/TRBV6-3 | many | - | CASSDLGRTEAFF | TGTGCCAGCAGTGACTTAGGGAGGACTGAAGCTTTCTTT
TRBJ2-1 | 15 | TRBV3-1 | many | TRBD1 | CASSQGQGVDNEQFF | TGTGCCAGCAGCCAAGGACAGGGGGTGGACAATGAGCAGTTCTTC
TRBJ2-2 | 15 | TRBV7-2 | - | - | CASRRPGGKGGELFF | TGTGCCAGCAGGCGACCTGGGGGGAAAGGCGGGGAGCTGTTTTTT
TRBJ2-1 | 16 | TRBV28 | many | TRBD2 | CASSLSPGLAYNEQFF | TGTGCCAGCAGTTTATCCCCGGGACTAGCGTACAATGAGCAGTTCTTC
TRBJ2-1 | 15 | TRBV28 | many | TRBD1 | CASSFEKGAGNEQFF | TGTGCCAGCAGTTTTGAGAAGGGGGCGGGCAATGAGCAGTTCTTC
TRBJ2-2 | 16 | TRBV7-3 | - | TRBD2 | CASSLMSSGSAGELFF | TGTGCCAGCAGCTTAATGTCTAGCGGGAGCGCCGGGGAGCTGTTTTTT
TRBJ2-7 | 13 | TRBV13 | - | - | CASSLQGNVEQYF | TGTGCCAGCAGCTTACAGGGGAACGTCGAGCAGTACTTC
TRBJ2-7 | 16 | TRBV18 | many | - | CASSPKQGYSSYEQYF | TGTGCCAGCTCACCCAAACAGGGCTACAGCTCCTACGAGCAGTACTTC
TRBJ2-3 | 15 | TRBV5-1 | many | - | CASSPVVASTDTQYF | TGCGCCAGCAGCCCCGTAGTGGCTAGCACAGATACGCAGTATTTT
TRBJ1-5 | 17 | TRBV19 | many | - | CASSIGPAGPSNQPQHF | TGTGCCAGTAGTATCGGGCCGGCCGGACCAAGCAATCAGCCCCAGCATTTT
TRBJ2-7 | 17 | TRBV20-1 | - | TRBD2 | CSAYRAVGSGLAYEQYF | TGCAGTGCTTACCGAGCCGTGGGATCGGGACTAGCCTACGAGCAGTACTTC
TRBJ2-5 | 17 | TRBV2 | many | TRBD2 | CASSDSLAGGRQETQYF | TGTGCCAGCAGTGATAGTCTAGCGGGAGGAAGACAAGAGACCCAGTACTTC
TRBJ2-7 | 11 | TRBV5-6 | few | - | CASSRRLEQYF | TGTGCCAGCAGCCGTAGACTCGAGCAGTACTTC
TRBJ1-2 | 13 | TRBV6-1 | many | - | CASSMGPSYGYTF | TGTGCCAGCAGTATGGGACCGAGCTATGGCTACACCTTC
TRBJ1-1 | 15 | TRBV18 | many | TRBD1 | CASSPGTGWGTEAFF | TGTGCCAGCTCACCAGGGACAGGGTGGGGCACTGAAGCTTTCTTT
TRBJ2-5 | 15 | TRBV10-3 | - | - | CAISEIEGQGETQYF | TGTGCCATCAGTGAGATCGAGGGGCAGGGAGAGACCCAGTACTTC
TRBJ2-5 | 14 | TRBV28 | many | - | CASSLIARQETQYF | TGTGCCAGCAGTTTAATAGCTAGACAAGAGACCCAGTACTTC
TRBJ2-1 | 13 | TRBV6-2/TRBV6-3 | few | - | CASSWDRLAEQFF | TGTGCCAGCAGTTGGGATAGGCTGGCTGAGCAGTTCTTC
TRBJ1-1 | 13 | TRBV5-6 | many | - | CASSPWGGTEAFF | TGTGCCAGCAGCCCTTGGGGGGGAACTGAAGCTTTCTTT
TRBJ1-2 | 16 | TRBV12-3/TRBV12-4 | - | - | CASSLGPQIGTYGYTF | TGTGCCAGCAGTTTAGGTCCCCAGATTGGGACCTATGGCTACACCTTC
TRBJ1-1 | 15 | TRBV5-1 | - | TRBD1 | CASSLMTGTETEAFF | TGCGCCAGCAGCTTAATGACAGGGACGGAAACTGAAGCTTTCTTT
TRBJ2-7 | 15 | TRBV27 | many | - | CASSLSLTTTYEQYF | TGTGCCAGCAGTTTATCTCTGACTACCACCTACGAGCAGTACTTC
TRBJ1-1 | 15 | TRBV27 | few | - | CASSLTGPANTEAFF | TGTGCCAGCAGTTTAACAGGCCCGGCGAACACTGAAGCTTTCTTT
TRBJ2-7 | 13 | TRBV20-1 | - | TRBD2 | CSARSLAGGEQYF | TGCAGTGCTAGGAGCCTAGCGGGAGGAGAGCAGTACTTC
TRBJ2-7 | 14 | TRBV7-8 | many | - | CASSTDLSAYEQYF | TGTGCCAGCAGCACCGACCTATCTGCCTACGAGCAGTACTTC
TRBJ2-3 | 13 | TRBV5-4 | - | - | CASSWAGADTQYF | TGTGCCAGCAGCTGGGCCGGCGCAGATACGCAGTATTTT
TRBJ2-5 | 16 | TRBV12-3/TRBV12-4 | many | TRBD1 | CASSYSRDRGGETQYF | TGTGCCAGCAGTTACTCCCGGGACAGGGGGGGAGAGACCCAGTACTTC
TRBJ2-3 | 10 | TRBV12-3/TRBV12-4 | many | - | CASSLDTQYF | TGTGCCAGCAGCTTGGATACGCAGTATTTT
TRBJ1-6 | 14 | TRBV28 | once | - | CASSLIMGNSPLHF | TGTGCCAGCAGTTTAATTATGGGAAATTCACCCCTCCACTTT
TRBJ1-5 | 20 | TRBV15 | - | TRBD1 | CATSRSLGTGNYLLGQPQHF | TGTGCCACCAGCAGATCCCTCGGGACAGGGAATTATTTATTAGGTCAGCCCCAGCATTTT
TRBJ2-2 | 14 | TRBV12-3/TRBV12-4 | many | TRBD2 | CASSPTSEDRELFF | TGTGCCAGCAGCCCGACTAGCGAGGACCGGGAGCTGTTTTTT
TRBJ2-3 | 12 | TRBV11-2 | many | - | CASSLAEDTQYF | TGTGCCAGCAGCTTAGCTGAGGATACGCAGTATTTT
TRBJ2-3 | 15 | TRBV5-1 | few | TRBD1 | CASGSGTGDSDTQYF | TGCGCCAGCGGATCCGGGACAGGGGATTCAGATACGCAGTATTTT
TRBJ1-6 | 14 | TRBV19 | many | TRBD1 | CASSRQGGSSPLHF | TGTGCCAGTAGTCGACAGGGTGGGAGTTCACCCCTCCACTTT
TRBJ2-2 | 15 | TRBV10-3 | many | TRBD1 | CAISQGTANTGELFF | TGTGCCATCAGTCAAGGGACAGCGAACACCGGGGAGCTGTTTTTT
TRBJ2-3 | 14 | TRBV7-8 | many | - | CASSPIGGTDTQYF | TGTGCCAGCAGCCCCATAGGAGGCACAGATACGCAGTATTTT
TRBJ2-3 | 12 | TRBV6-1 | - | - | CASGPSGDTQYF | TGTGCCAGCGGTCCTTCTGGGGATACGCAGTATTTT
TRBJ2-7 | 12 | TRBV30 | few | - | CAWSVSLYEQYF | TGTGCCTGGAGTGTAAGTCTATACGAGCAGTACTTC
TRBJ2-7 | 15 | TRBV7-9 | many | - | CASSFRDAQHYEQYF | TGTGCCAGCAGCTTTCGGGACGCCCAACACTACGAGCAGTACTTC